These T cell receptor beta chains were read from a single sample in a study of blood T cell repertoires in COVID-19. Sequencing was performed with immunoSEQ multiplex PCR; in TCRdb, only in-frame clones are kept and a portion is missing. The sample lists around 170,000 clones; roughly nine tenths were seen once. The material sequenced was peripheral blood. The receptors were sampled from a woman between 25 and 40 years old with active or convalescent COVID-19. The CDR3 runs from the conserved cysteine through the conserved F or W. D genes are given only for firm matches. Size tells how often a clone was seen (once, few, many) or the class of an expanded clone, and some rows leave it out.

clone size,D gene,J gene,V gene,CDR3 protein,CDR3 DNA
NA,NA,TRBJ1-4,TRBV6-5,CASGPVSNEKLFF,TGTGCCAGCGGCCCCGTGTCTAATGAAAAACTGTTTTTT
NA,TRBD2,TRBJ2-1,TRBV5-1,CASSFSSGGLYNEQFF,TGCGCCAGCAGTTTTTCTAGCGGGGGCCTTTACAATGAGCAGTTCTTC
once,NA,TRBJ1-2,TRBV19,CASSIGRGMDYGYTF,TGTGCCAGTAGTATCGGTAGGGGAATGGACTATGGCTACACCTTC
NA,NA,TRBJ1-3,TRBV14,CASRLQGGNTIYF,TGTGCCAGCAGGCTTCAGGGGGGAAACACCATATATTTT
once,NA,TRBJ2-3,TRBV9,CASTAGSTDTQYF,TGTGCCAGCACCGCGGGGAGCACAGATACGCAGTATTTT
NA,NA,TRBJ1-3,TRBV19,CASSATADSGNTIYF,TGTGCCAGTAGTGCCACAGCGGACTCTGGAAACACCATATATTTT
NA,TRBD2,TRBJ2-3,TRBV7-2,CASSSPRGAEWGIPDTQYF,TGTGCCAGCAGCTCTCCGCGGGGGGCGGAGTGGGGGATCCCAGATACGCAGTATTTT
NA,NA,TRBJ2-7,TRBV9,CASSPNHREFDYEQYF,TGTGCCAGCAGCCCTAATCACCGGGAATTTGACTACGAGCAGTACTTC
NA,NA,TRBJ1-2,TRBV6-5,CASKNRPPDYGYTF,TGTGCCAGCAAAAACAGGCCCCCTGACTATGGCTACACCTTC
NA,TRBD1,TRBJ1-2,TRBV3-1/TRBV3-2,CASSPGTGRGYGYTF,TGTGCCAGCAGCCCAGGGACAGGGAGAGGGTATGGCTACACCTTC
NA,NA,TRBJ1-1,TRBV5-4,CASSLAGFTEAFF,TGTGCCAGCAGCTTGGCCGGGTTCACTGAAGCTTTCTTT
NA,NA,TRBJ2-1,TRBV15,CATSRVWVSEDNEQFF,TGTGCCACCAGCAGAGTCTGGGTTAGCGAAGACAATGAGCAGTTCTTC
NA,TRBD2,TRBJ2-5,TRBV6-5,CASSRSGGSLRTQYF,TGTGCCAGCAGCCGTAGCGGGGGATCCCTCCGGACCCAGTACTTC
NA,TRBD1,TRBJ2-3,TRBV2,CASRGTGLNTDTQYF,TGTGCCAGCAGGGGGACAGGGCTGAACACAGATACGCAGTATTTT
NA,TRBD1,TRBJ1-4,TRBV3-1/TRBV3-2,CASSQEYDRVGNEKLFF,TGTGCCAGCAGCCAAGAGTACGACAGGGTGGGGAATGAAAAACTGTTTTTT
NA,NA,TRBJ1-1,TRBV7-9,CASSEGSVTEAFF,TGTGCCAGCAGCGAGGGCTCGGTCACTGAAGCTTTCTTT
NA,TRBD2,TRBJ2-3,TRBV5-1,CASSARVASGRGTDTQYF,TGCGCCAGCAGCGCCCGCGTCGCTAGCGGGAGGGGCACAGATACGCAGTATTTT
NA,TRBD2,TRBJ2-1,TRBV6-5,CASSLRTSGGGEQFF,TGTGCCAGCAGTCTACGGACTAGCGGCGGGGGTGAGCAGTTCTTC
NA,TRBD2,TRBJ2-1,TRBV19,CASTSGTRGFVEQFF,TGTGCCAGTACCTCCGGGACTAGAGGGTTTGTTGAGCAGTTCTTC
NA,NA,TRBJ2-2,TRBV13,CASSFGNTGELFF,TGTGCCAGCAGCTTCGGGAACACCGGGGAGCTGTTTTTT
once,TRBD1,TRBJ1-2,TRBV7-7,CATQGDDGYTF,TGTGCAACACAGGGGGATGATGGCTACACCTTC
NA,TRBD2,TRBJ2-7,TRBV7-8,CASSLGISPGGAPHSEQYF,TGTGCCAGCAGCTTAGGGATCAGCCCGGGGGGTGCCCCTCACTCAGAGCAGTACTTC
once,TRBD2,TRBJ2-3,TRBV5-1,CASSFEGLAGPSTDTQYF,TGCGCCAGCAGCTTTGAAGGATTAGCGGGCCCTAGCACAGATACGCAGTATTTT
NA,TRBD1,TRBJ1-2,TRBV28,CASRGQGRYGYTF,TGTGCCAGCCGCGGACAGGGTCGCTATGGCTACACCTTC
NA,NA,TRBJ1-5,TRBV28,CATGVMSNQPQHF,TGTGCGACGGGGGTTATGAGCAATCAGCCCCAGCATTTT